These 19 T cell receptor beta chains share one sample of origin, sequenced in a study of shared clonotypes between healthy human individuals. This table comes from immunoSEQ multiplex PCR, and its TCRdb copy is limited to in-frame clones, with some not included. Of 600,000 to 750,000 clones detected, 72% appear once; the ten largest clones hold about 1.8%. The specimen sequenced was memory CD4+ T cells sorted from blood. Subset here: CD45RA-negative fraction. These receptors were obtained from a woman aged 25 to 39 in good health.

The chain combines TRBV11-2 with TRBJ2-7; the D gene is possibly TRBD1 (5 bases). Germline lookup yields CDR1 SGHAT and CDR2 FQNNGV. The CDR3 length is 16 residues. Trimming cost V 2 bases and J 5 bases, with 19 bases left between them. Here the CDR3 DNA reads TGTGCCAGCAGCTTAACCTCAGGGTTCGGCAGGGACGAGCAGTACTTC. As protein: CASSLTSGFGRDEQYF.

The chain is built from TRBV28 and TRBJ2-3; D not resolved. V lost 7 bases and J lost 0, with 8 bases in between. There are 13 residues in the CDR3. The germline CDR1 and CDR2 sequences are MDHEN and SYDVKM. Here the CDR3 reads CASTEFSTDTQYF. CDR3 sequence (DNA): TGTGCCAGCACAGAATTCAGCACAGATACGCAGTATTTT.

This chain links TRBV11-1 with TRBJ2-3, with 12 bases that match TRBD2. The CDR3 spans 17 residues. The trim removed 4 bases at V and 1 base at J, leaving 6 bases unmatched. CDR1 and CDR2 from the germline V gene are SGHAT and FQDESV (reference sequence). Written as DNA, the CDR3 is TGTGCCAGCAGCTCCTATCTAGCGGGAGGGCGCACAGATACGCAGTATTTT. Translation gives CASSSYLAGGRTDTQYF.

This clone has just one count. V and J are TRBV27 and TRBJ2-5; D possibly matches TRBD1 or TRBD2 (5 bases each). V lost 8 bases to trimming and J lost 7 bases, with 29 bases between them. This CDR3 contains 17 residues. Germline V lookup: CDR1 MNHEY, CDR2 SMNVEV (reference sequence). CDR3 loop: CASAYYMSGQRLGTQYF. CDR3 bases: TGTGCCAGCGCTTATTATATGAGCGGACAACGGTTGGGGACCCAGTACTTC.

This chain connects TRBV11-3 to TRBJ2-7, with 10 nucleotides matching TRBD2. The CDR3 spans 14 residues. V gave up 6 bases and J gave up 0 bases; unmatched junction bases: 2. From germline, CDR1 is SGHNT and CDR2 YENEEA. As DNA, the CDR3 is TGTGCCAGCAGAAGGACTAGCGGCTCCTACGAGCAGTACTTC. This encodes CASRRTSGSYEQYF.

The V and J genes are TRBV13 and TRBJ2-7; D may be TRBD1 (5 bases). This CDR3 has 17 residues. CDR1 PRHDT and CDR2 FYEKMQ come from the germline V gene (reference sequence). Trimming shortened V by 7 bases and J by 5 bases, and 27 bases separated the two germline ends. The CDR3 is CASTRLWGGQGGDEQYF. The CDR3 DNA sequence: TGTGCCAGCACCAGACTGTGGGGTGGGCAGGGTGGCGACGAGCAGTACTTC.

This clone was seen a few times. This chain connects TRBV7-2 to TRBJ1-5; D unresolved. The CDR3 spans 14 residues. Germline V lookup: CDR1 SGHTA, CDR2 FQGNSA. Trimming removed 1 base from V and 13 bases from J, with 17 bases in between. This CDR3 reads CASSLEEGSWMQHF. The CDR3 bases are TGTGCCAGCAGCTTAGAGGAGGGCAGTTGGATGCAGCATTTT.

This clone appeared once. The rearrangement uses TRBV5-1 and TRBJ2-3, with a weak D call TRBD1 (6 bases). V lost 4 bases, J lost 2 bases, and 14 bases lay in between. CDR3 length: 15 amino acids. Germline CDR1 is SGHRS and CDR2 is YFSETQ. The CDR3 reads CASSPRGQSTDTQYF. The CDR3 DNA is TGCGCCAGCAGCCCGAGGGGACAATCCACAGATACGCAGTATTTT. Looking up the rest from reference TRBV5-1 and TRBJ2-3 gives the full variable domain: KAGVTQTPRYLIKTRGQQVTLSCSPISGHRSVSWYQQTPGQGLQFLFEYFSETQRNKGNFPGRFSGRQFSNSRSEMNVSTLELGDSALYLCASSPRGQSTDTQYFGPGTRLTVL.

This clone was counted between two and nine times. The V gene is TRBV2, the J gene TRBJ2-3, with D possibly matching TRBD1 (6 bases). CDR1 is SNHLY, CDR2 FYNNEI, per germline. This CDR3 is 13 amino acids long. The V end lost 6 bases, the J end lost 5 bases, and 12 bases lay between the germline ends. The CDR3 coding sequence is TGTGCCAGCAGACAGGGCTGGAGAGATACGCAGTATTTT. Amino acids: CASRQGWRDTQYF.

The chain combines TRBV28 with TRBJ2-7; TRBD1 matches 9 bases. CDR3 length: 14 amino acids. V trimming: 5 bases; J trimming: 5 bases; junction bases outside the gene matches: 7. CDR1 and CDR2 (germline): MDHEN, SYDVKM. Written as DNA, the CDR3 is TGTGCCAGCAGTCCCTACAGGGGGCTCAACGAGCAGTACTTC. Encoded protein: CASSPYRGLNEQYF.

This chain uses TRBV19 with TRBJ2-1; 11 bases fit TRBD1. With 8 bases clipped from V and 6 bases from J, the junction kept 9 bases outside the gene matches. CDR3 length: 15 residues. Germline V CDR1 and CDR2: LNHDA, SQIVND (reference sequence). This CDR3 reads CASRAGTGGRNEQFF. The DNA of the CDR3 is TGTGCCAGTCGTGCCGGGACAGGGGGGCGCAATGAGCAGTTCTTC. Based on the CDR3 plus reference TRBV19 and TRBJ2-1, the full variable domain is DGGITQSPKYLFRKEGQNVTLSCEQNLNHDAMYWYRQDPGQGLRLIYYSQIVNDFQKGDIAEGYSVSREKKESFPLTVTSAQKNPTAFYLCASRAGTGGRNEQFFGPGTRLTVL.

The chain couples TRBV4-1 to TRBJ1-4; TRBD1 is a possible D gene (6 bases). From germline, CDR1 is MGHRA and CDR2 YSYEKL. The CDR3 contains 15 residues. Trimming stripped 0 bases from V and 8 bases from J, with 13 bases between. CDR3 coding DNA: TGCGCCAGCAGCCAAGATCCTACGGGGGGCGAAAAACTGTTTTTT. It is translated as CASSQDPTGGEKLFF.

The chain carries TRBV18 and TRBJ2-7, with D hard to call. This CDR3 contains 13 residues. V lost 3 bases and J lost 5, with 11 bases in between. Germline V gene lookup returns CDR1 KGHSH and CDR2 LQKENI. This CDR3 reads CASSPQENDEQYF. The CDR3, as DNA: TGTGCCAGCTCACCGCAGGAGAACGACGAGCAGTACTTC.

The chain carries TRBV5-1 and TRBJ2-1, with D perhaps matching TRBD1 or TRBD2 (6 bases each). The CDR3 is made up of 16 amino acids. With 3 bases removed from V and 4 bases from J, the gap between germline ends came to 17 bases. Germline CDR1 and CDR2: SGHRS and YFSETQ. The CDR3 coding sequence is TGCGCCAGCAGCTATACCTCGGGGGCCTCTTACAATGAGCAGTTCTTC. Residues: CASSYTSGASYNEQFF.

The chain links TRBV9 to TRBJ2-5; D remains ambiguous. V lost 6 bases and J 1 base, leaving 7 bases between the germline ends. The CDR3 length is 12 residues. CDR1 is SGDLS and CDR2 is YYNGEE in the germline V gene. CDR3 bases: TGTGCCAGCAACTGCAGCCAAGAGACCCAGTACTTC. It specifies CASNCSQETQYF.

CDR3 protein: CASTTNYEQYF. The CDR3 nucleotides are TGTGCCAGCACGACAAATTACGAGCAGTACTTC. This chain links TRBV28 with TRBJ2-7; D remains ambiguous. The CDR3 has 11 amino acids. Germline assignment: CDR1 MDHEN and CDR2 SYDVKM. V lost 7 bases and J 4 bases, leaving 8 bases between the germline ends.

V is TRBV28 and J is TRBJ2-1; D gene uncertain. Between the trimmed V and J ends, which lost 4 bases and 2 bases, there was a span of 15 bases. Germline loops: CDR1 MDHEN, CDR2 SYDVKM. The CDR3 spans 16 residues. The DNA for the CDR3 is TGTGCCAGCAGTTCTCCGAGTTCTCCGGCCTACAATGAGCAGTTCTTC. Translation gives CASSSPSSPAYNEQFF.

The rearrangement joins TRBV5-6 to TRBJ2-1, with D unresolved. V was shortened by 5 bases and J by 7 bases, with 16 bases between the two germline ends. The CDR3 has 14 residues. Germline CDR1 is SGHDT and CDR2 is YYEEEE. The CDR3 bases are TGTGCCAGCAGAAGGCCGGGCCCTCGGAATGAGCAGTTCTTC. Its translation is CASRRPGPRNEQFF.

The V gene is TRBV7-2, the J gene TRBJ2-1; 10 bases fit TRBD2. The CDR3 is 17 residues long. CDR1 SGHTA and CDR2 FQGNSA come from the germline V gene. V trimming: 2 bases; J trimming: 4 bases; junction bases outside the gene matches: 8. CDR3 in amino acids: CASSLLGLALKYNEQFF. As DNA, the CDR3 is TGTGCCAGCAGCTTATTGGGACTAGCGCTAAAGTACAATGAGCAGTTCTTC.